The 27 T cell receptor beta chains reported below all come from one sample, sequenced in a study of blood T cells in healthy people across ages. The authors ran a second PCR of roughly 6 to 12 cycles using a sample-barcoded 5' primer and a J-beta primer mix. TCRdb independently ran MiXCR on the 5' RACE reads; one entry per CDR3 protein. Of about 1.6 million distinct CDR3 sequences listed, around 36% were seen once; the top ten hold 11%. Sequencing was performed on blood. The origin of the receptors is a young woman in good health.

CDR3 nucleotide sequence: TGCAGTGCTAGACCGCTTAGTCGCACTGAAGCTTTCTTT. Translated: CSARPLSRTEAFF. The V gene is TRBV20-1, the J gene TRBJ1-1, with unresolved D. Germline V gene data show CDR1 as DFQATT and CDR2 as SNEGSKA (reference sequence). There are 13 residues in the CDR3. V was shortened by 2 bases and J by 4 bases, with 11 bases between the two germline ends.

This clonotype was observed a few times. The gene calls are TRBV29-1 and TRBJ2-7; 7 bases align to TRBD1. The CDR3 is made up of 15 amino acids. With 3 bases clipped from V and 4 bases from J, the junction kept 12 bases outside the gene matches. Germline CDR1 SQVTM, CDR2 ANQGSEA. The CDR3 protein is CSVEGRGPGEYEQYF. CDR3 nucleotide sequence: TGCAGCGTTGAGGGAAGGGGGCCTGGGGAATACGAGCAGTACTTC.

This chain connects TRBV20-1 to TRBJ2-7, with a possible D match to TRBD1 (6 bases). The V gene lost 4 bases and the J gene lost 4 bases, with 14 bases spanning the gap. The CDR3 sequence is 13 residues long. CDR1 is DFQATT and CDR2 is SNEGSKA in the germline V gene (reference sequence). The CDR3 region is CSAKGERAYEQYF. DNA of the CDR3: TGCAGTGCTAAGGGGGAACGGGCGTACGAGCAGTACTTC.

This clonotype was seen a handful of times. J is TRBJ1-5 and V is TRBV20-1; D remains unclear. Trimming pared 6 bases from V and 6 bases from J, leaving 18 bases between. There are 14 residues in the CDR3. Germline CDR1 DFQATT, CDR2 SNEGSKA (reference sequence). In DNA form, the CDR3 reads TGCAGTGCCGCACGCGGCAGTGCCCGTCAGCCCCAGCATTTT. Translating it yields CSAARGSARQPQHF.

V is TRBV5-1 and J is TRBJ2-7; D call uncertain. V lost 0 bases and J lost 5, with 9 bases in between. The CDR3 spans 13 residues. Germline CDR1 is SGHRS and CDR2 is YFSETQ. The CDR3 reads CASSLVGFHEQYF. In DNA, the CDR3 is TGCGCCAGCAGCTTGGTAGGGTTCCACGAGCAGTACTTC.

The V call is TRBV20-1, the J call TRBJ1-5; 7 bases match TRBD1. The CDR3 contains 18 residues. Per the germline V gene, CDR1 is DFQATT and CDR2 is SNEGSKA (reference sequence). Germline trimming cut 1 base from V and 0 bases from J; bases unmatched to any gene: 12. The CDR3 region is CSARVPIGGFHSNQPQHF. CDR3 DNA sequence: TGCAGTGCTAGAGTTCCGATAGGGGGCTTTCATAGCAATCAGCCCCAGCATTTT.

This clonotype was detected once. V is TRBV29-1 and J is TRBJ2-5; D call uncertain. V gave up 0 bases and J gave up 11 bases, with 13 bases separating them. The CDR3 length is 12 residues. Germline-derived CDR1 and CDR2 are SQVTM and ANQGSEA. The DNA of the CDR3 is TGCAGCGTTGAAGATCACCGAAATGAGCAGTACTTC. It codes for CSVEDHRNEQYF.

The sample holds a few counts of this clonotype. The chain carries TRBV3-1 and TRBJ2-7; no clear D. Germline values: CDR1 LGHDT, CDR2 YNNKEL (reference sequence). Trimming stripped 4 bases from V and 6 bases from J, with 10 bases between. The CDR3 extends over 12 amino acids. The CDR3 protein is CASSLPVGEQYF. The CDR3 DNA is TGTGCCAGCAGCCTCCCGGTGGGCGAGCAGTACTTC.

With respect to this clonotype: This sequence may be a read error, since a much larger clone differs from it by one base. The rearrangement links TRBV29-1 to TRBJ2-5; possibly TRBD1 or TRBD2 for D (5 bases each). With the DNA end fitting TRBJ2-7 better, the J assignment may be wrong. CDR3 size: 12 residues. CDR1 is SQVTM and CDR2 is ANQGSEA in the germline V gene. The CDR3 bases are TGCAGCGTTGACGGGGACGGCGACGAGCAGTACTTC. Amino acids: CSVDGDGDEQYF.

This clonotype was counted a few times. The chain carries TRBV28 and TRBJ2-7; 10 bases agree with TRBD1. Germline V gene lookup returns CDR1 MDHEN and CDR2 SYDVKM. Losses at the gene ends were 6 bases for V and 3 bases for J; bases not matched to a gene: 8. The CDR3 runs 15 residues. The CDR3, as DNA: TGTGCCAGCAGCTCCTCCGGGACAGGGGTCTACGAGCAGTACTTC. This encodes CASSSSGTGVYEQYF.

This clonotype occurred many times. The CDR3 reads CASSWGGSGANVLTF. As DNA, the CDR3 is TGTGCCAGCAGTTGGGGGGGTTCTGGGGCCAACGTCCTGACTTTC. The genes are TRBV12-3 or TRBV12-4 and TRBJ2-6; TRBD2 aligns across 7 bases. CDR3 length: 15 amino acids. Trimming took 4 bases from V and 1 from J; bases not matched to a gene: 1.

The chain is built from TRBV5-4 and TRBJ2-6, with 9 bases aligning to TRBD1. The germline V gene has CDR1 SGHNT and CDR2 YYREEE (reference sequence). J gave up 4 bases and V 1 base, and 12 bases lay outside the gene matches. This CDR3 is 19 amino acids long. This chain's CDR3 is CASSLPPRDRVLGANVLTF. CDR3 in DNA: TGTGCCAGCAGCTTGCCCCCCCGGGACAGGGTCCTCGGGGCCAACGTCCTGACTTTC. Supplemented by reference TRBV5-4 and TRBJ2-6, the full variable domain reads ETGVTQSPTHLIKTRGQQVTLRCSSQSGHNTVSWYQQALGQGPQFIFQYYREEENGRGNFPPRFSGLQFPNYSSELNVNALELDDSALYLCASSLPPRDRVLGANVLTFGAGSRLTVL.

This clonotype was detected ten times or more. The genes are TRBV27 and TRBJ2-3; 9 nucleotides match TRBD1. V was clipped by 5 bases and J by 1 base; unmatched bases: 4. The V gene's germline CDR1 is MNHEY and CDR2 SMNVEV (reference sequence). This CDR3 is 15 amino acids long. For the CDR3, the DNA is TGTGCCAGCAGTCGGGGACAGGGAGGCACAGATACGCAGTATTTT. It yields the protein CASSRGQGGTDTQYF.

The chain joins TRBV4-2 to TRBJ2-2; TRBD2 agrees at 8 bases. Germline trimming cut 3 bases from V and 0 bases from J; bases unmatched to any gene: 12. The CDR3 has 19 amino acids. Germline-derived CDR1 and CDR2 are LGHNA and YNFKEQ. CDR3 bases: TGTGCCAGCAGCCACGAAAGGCAGCGGGGGAGCGCGAACACCGGGGAGCTGTTTTTT. It translates to CASSHERQRGSANTGELFF.

The chain has TRBV20-1 and TRBJ2-7, with 10 bases identical to TRBD2. This CDR3 has 15 residues. CDR1 is DFQATT and CDR2 is SNEGSKA in the germline V gene (reference sequence). V lost 6 bases to trimming and J lost 4 bases; unmatched junction nucleotides: 12. For the CDR3, the DNA is TGCAGTGCCAAAAGAACCGGGACTAGCGCGTACGAGCAGTACTTC. Encoded protein: CSAKRTGTSAYEQYF.

CDR3 loop: CASSYSILTHQQFF. CDR3 bases: TGTGCCAGCAGTTACTCGATATTAACCCATCAGCAGTTCTTC. The V gene is TRBV6-2 or TRBV6-3, the J gene TRBJ2-1; D gene uncertain. Trimming stripped 0 bases from V and 11 bases from J, with 14 bases between. Germline assignment: CDR1 MNHEY and CDR2 SVGEGT. This CDR3 has 14 residues.

This sequence joins TRBV11-2 and TRBJ2-1, with 8 bases that match TRBD2. The CDR3 consists of 17 residues. The V gene's germline CDR1 is SGHAT and CDR2 FQNNGV. J was trimmed by 14 bases and V by 2 bases; bases with no gene match: 20. CDR3 DNA: TGTGCCAGCAGCTTACCTCGCATGACGGGGGGGAGTTTGAAAAAGTTCTTC. Amino acids: CASSLPRMTGGSLKKFF. The full variable domain, with the rest looked up from reference TRBV11-2 and TRBJ2-1, is EAGVAQSPRYKIIEKRQSVAFWCNPISGHATLYWYQQILGQGPKLLIQFQNNGVVDDSQLPKDRFSAERLKGVDSTLKIQPAKLEDSAVYLCASSLPRMTGGSLKKFFGPGTRLTVL.

A few counts support this clonotype. The V gene is TRBV28, the J gene TRBJ2-5; D not certain. The V gene lost 7 bases and the J gene lost 11 bases, with 14 bases spanning the gap. This CDR3 spans 11 amino acids. CDR1 is MDHEN, CDR2 SYDVKM, per germline. The CDR3 region has the DNA TGTGCCAGCAAAATATACTATGAGCAGTACTTC. Its protein is CASKIYYEQYF.

As for this clonotype: A much more abundant neighbour one base away suggests this may be a read error. The genes are TRBV10-3 and TRBJ2-7, with 9 bases aligning to TRBD2. The last part of the DNA fits TRBJ2-5 better; the J call may be wrong. This CDR3 region has 15 residues. Germline CDR1 is ENHRY and CDR2 is SYGVKD. The CDR3 here is CVISEPAGGPVTQYF. CDR3 nucleotides: TGTGTCATCAGTGAACCGGCGGGGGGGCCCGTGACCCAGTACTTC.

The sample holds a few counts of this clonotype. The rearrangement joins TRBV7-9 to TRBJ2-4, with 7 positions matching TRBD1. V shed 5 bases and J 0 bases; nucleotides not matched to a gene: 10. This CDR3 comprises 17 residues. Germline V gene lookup returns CDR1 SEHNR and CDR2 FQNEAQ (reference sequence). The CDR3 coding sequence is TGTGCCAGCAGCATTACAGGGGAAGGTTTAGCCAAAAACATTCAGTACTTC. Residues: CASSITGEGLAKNIQYF.

The chain is built from TRBV7-9 and TRBJ1-2; D unclear. This CDR3 contains 14 residues. CDR1 is SEHNR, CDR2 FQNEAQ, per germline (reference sequence). Trimming cost V 5 bases and J 3 bases, with 13 bases left between them. The CDR3 DNA is TGTGCCAGCAGCCTCGGGGAGTCTCACTATGGCTACACCTTC. It specifies CASSLGESHYGYTF.

V usage is TRBV20-1 and J usage is TRBJ2-7, with TRBD1 matching over 8 bases. Germline trimming cut 6 bases from V and 2 bases from J; bases unmatched to any gene: 12. The CDR3 loop spans 15 amino acids. Germline loops: CDR1 DFQATT, CDR2 SNEGSKA (reference sequence). This CDR3 reads CSARDRDRIAYEQYF. CDR3 DNA: TGCAGTGCGCGAGACCGGGACAGGATAGCCTACGAGCAGTACTTC.

A word on this clonotype: The junction shows a germline mismatch at one end, possibly a read error. CDR3 nucleotide sequence: TGCGCCAGCAACCAAGATCCGGGGACTGGGGCCAACGTCCTGACTTTC. Translation gives CASNQDPGTGANVLTF. The chain couples TRBV4-1 to TRBJ2-6; D perhaps matches TRBD2 (5 bases). Per germline, CDR1 MGHRA and CDR2 YSYEKL. The CDR3 covers 16 residues.

The table lists this clonotype with a few counts. The chain is built from TRBV7-9 and TRBJ1-2; 7 positions match TRBD1. CDR1 is SEHNR, CDR2 FQNEAQ, per germline (reference sequence). The CDR3 is 14 residues long. The V and J ends lost 4 bases and 4 bases, in that order; junction bases with no gene match: 6. CDR3 in DNA: TGTGCCAGCAGCTGGGTAGGGGACAGCTATGGCTACACCTTC. This sequence encodes CASSWVGDSYGYTF.

This clonotype was seen only a few times. This chain connects TRBV7-2 to TRBJ2-1; 8 bases agree with TRBD2. Unmatched junction bases numbered 13, after V lost 5 bases and J lost 7 bases. The CDR3 consists of 16 residues. Germline V lookup: CDR1 SGHTA, CDR2 FQGNSA. CDR3 sequence reads: CASSPPGERGKNEQFF. The CDR3 DNA is TGTGCCAGCAGCCCCCCGGGCGAGCGGGGGAAGAATGAGCAGTTCTTC.

V usage is TRBV6-5 and J usage is TRBJ2-5, with D possibly TRBD2 on 5 matching bases. V lost 5 bases and J 4 bases, leaving 14 bases between the germline ends. Germline V lookup: CDR1 MNHEY, CDR2 SVGAGI. This CDR3 has 14 amino acids. CDR3: CASSPNGERETQYF. Written as DNA, the CDR3 is TGTGCCAGCAGTCCGAACGGGGAAAGAGAGACCCAGTACTTC.

The CDR3 sequence: CSARAWELAGVETQYF. In nucleotides, the CDR3 is TGCAGTGCTAGAGCTTGGGAGCTAGCGGGAGTCGAGACCCAGTACTTC. The chain couples TRBV20-1 to TRBJ2-5; 10 nucleotides line up with TRBD2. CDR1 is DFQATT, CDR2 SNEGSKA, per germline (reference sequence). CDR3 length: 16 amino acids. The ends lost 1 base at V and 5 bases at J; junction bases unmatched: 10.